The rows below give T cell receptor beta chains drawn from one sample of a study of shared clonotypes between healthy human individuals. Libraries were prepared by immunoSEQ multiplex PCR; TCRdb keeps only in-frame clonotypes and omits some of them. The sample carries roughly 2,300,000 clones, 80% to 95% recorded once. The sample comprised naive CD4+ T cells from PBMCs. These receptor sequences come from a man younger than 35 in good health. Some clones in this sample may be carry-over from other donors' samples. CDR3s include the opening cysteine and the closing phenylalanine or tryptophan. The order of the fields is clone size, J gene, V gene, D gene, CDR3 protein, CDR3 DNA. A D gene is named only where the DNA matches it firmly. Size is omitted from some rows. Given values are once, few, many or a class for expanded clones.

abundance: -
j_gene: TRBJ2-7
v_gene: TRBV5-1
d_gene: TRBD2
CDR3aa: CASRRGTSGTYEQYF
CDR3nt: TGCGCCAGCAGACGCGGGACTAGCGGGACCTACGAGCAGTACTTC

abundance: -
j_gene: TRBJ2-5
v_gene: TRBV13
d_gene: TRBD2
CDR3aa: CASSLEPKIFGRANEETQYF
CDR3nt: TGTGCCAGCAGCTTAGAACCTAAAATTTTCGGGAGGGCGAACGAAGAGACCCAGTACTTC

abundance: -
j_gene: TRBJ1-2
v_gene: TRBV11-2
d_gene: -
CDR3aa: CASSLDRGDGYTF
CDR3nt: TGTGCCAGCAGCTTAGACAGGGGTGATGGCTACACCTTC

abundance: -
j_gene: TRBJ1-1
v_gene: TRBV7-9
d_gene: -
CDR3aa: CASSLGREAFF
CDR3nt: TGTGCCAGCAGCTTAGGCAGGGAAGCTTTCTTT

abundance: -
j_gene: TRBJ1-4
v_gene: TRBV28
d_gene: TRBD1
CDR3aa: CASSPRGGTGDEKLFF
CDR3nt: TGTGCCAGCAGTCCCCGTGGGGGGACAGGGGACGAAAAACTGTTTTTT

abundance: -
j_gene: TRBJ1-4
v_gene: TRBV7-9
d_gene: TRBD1
CDR3aa: CASSTSMGQGEKLFF
CDR3nt: TGTGCCAGCAGCACGAGTATGGGACAGGGGGAAAAACTGTTTTTT

abundance: -
j_gene: TRBJ2-1
v_gene: TRBV14
d_gene: -
CDR3aa: CASSQVLGTLFDEQFF
CDR3nt: TGTGCCAGCAGCCAAGTGTTGGGGACATTGTTCGATGAGCAGTTCTTC

abundance: once
j_gene: TRBJ1-4
v_gene: TRBV10-1
d_gene: -
CDR3aa: CASSESGATNEKLFF
CDR3nt: TGCGCCAGCAGTGAGTCCGGTGCAACTAATGAAAAACTGTTTTTT

abundance: -
j_gene: TRBJ1-1
v_gene: TRBV5-1
d_gene: TRBD1
CDR3aa: CASSVGQGTDTEAFF
CDR3nt: TGCGCCAGCAGCGTCGGACAGGGAACGGACACTGAAGCTTTCTTT

abundance: -
j_gene: TRBJ2-3
v_gene: TRBV4-3
d_gene: -
CDR3aa: CASSQVGTDTQYF
CDR3nt: TGCGCCAGCAGCCAAGTTGGCACAGATACGCAGTATTTT

abundance: once
j_gene: TRBJ2-1
v_gene: TRBV15
d_gene: TRBD2
CDR3aa: CATSARGLAYNEQFF
CDR3nt: TGTGCCACCAGCGCGCGGGGACTAGCCTACAATGAGCAGTTCTTC